This TCR beta chain was captured by sequencing in a study of blood T cell repertoires in COVID-19. Study overall: The origin of the acute and convalescent COVID-19 samples was the United States, Italy and Spain.

The V gene lost 3 bases and the J gene lost 8 bases, with 11 bases spanning the gap. The CDR3 contains 13 residues. Germline values: CDR1 SGHTA, CDR2 FQGNSA. Authors' analysis steps: For nucleated cells, counts were estimated from reference gene primer amplification. Profiling relied on immunoSEQ multiplex PCR, and the TCRdb table lists in-frame clones only, not all of them. The DNA was the basis for D and trimming; V, J and clone size are from that table. This table holds 32,000 or so clones, about 85% found once. This clone was seen a few times. The sequencing input was peripheral blood. The chain combines TRBV7-2 with TRBJ2-1; a weak D match, TRBD2 (6 bases). This clonotype was sampled from a man aged 45-65 years with active or convalescent COVID-19. The CDR3 DNA reads TGTGCCAGCAGCTTCGCGACTAGTGATGAGCAGTTCTTC. It specifies CASSFATSDEQFF.